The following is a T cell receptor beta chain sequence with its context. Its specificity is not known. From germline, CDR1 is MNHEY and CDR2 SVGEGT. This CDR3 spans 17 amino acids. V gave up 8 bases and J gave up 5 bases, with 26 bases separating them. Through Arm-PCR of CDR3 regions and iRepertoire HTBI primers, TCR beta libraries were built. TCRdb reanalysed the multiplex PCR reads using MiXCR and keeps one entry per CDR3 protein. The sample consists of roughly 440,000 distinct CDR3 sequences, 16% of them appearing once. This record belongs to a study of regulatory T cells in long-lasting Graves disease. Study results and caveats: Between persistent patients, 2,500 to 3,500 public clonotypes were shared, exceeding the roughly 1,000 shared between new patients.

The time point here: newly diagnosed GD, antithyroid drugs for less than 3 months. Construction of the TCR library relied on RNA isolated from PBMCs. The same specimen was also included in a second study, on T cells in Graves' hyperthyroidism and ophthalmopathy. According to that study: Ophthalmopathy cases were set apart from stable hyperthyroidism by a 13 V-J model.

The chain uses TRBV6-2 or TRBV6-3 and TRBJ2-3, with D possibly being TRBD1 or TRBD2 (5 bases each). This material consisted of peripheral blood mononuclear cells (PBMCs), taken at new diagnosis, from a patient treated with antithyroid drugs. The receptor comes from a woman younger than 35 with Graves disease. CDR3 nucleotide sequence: TGTGCCAGCTCACCCCGACCGGGACGGGCTCGAGGAGATACGCAGTATTTT. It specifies CASSPRPGRARGDTQYF.